The present T cell receptor beta chain was sequenced within a study of CD8+CD57+ T cells in acquired aplastic anemia. As for this clonotype: Antigen unknown.

This CDR3 has 14 residues. Unmatched junction bases numbered 7, after V lost 4 bases and J lost 6 bases. It was genomic DNA that served as the template for profiling TCR beta VDJ and CDR3. In TCRdb, the reads were re-called with MiXCR into one record per CDR3 protein. The data show approximately 180,000 distinct CDR3 sequences, more than 45% seen once. Study results and caveats: Patients versus controls showed no significant CD8+ Simpson's diversity difference.

All patients picked for sequencing had shown, by flow cytometry, an expansion of CD8+CD57+ cells. By the time of blood sampling, patients had still received no therapy. The sequencing sample was made of sorted CD4+, CD8+, or CD8+CD57+ T cells (not recorded which) from PBMCs. The rearrangement links TRBV12-3 or TRBV12-4 to TRBJ2-7; 9 bases line up with TRBD1. The TCR originated in a human donor with aplastic anemia. DNA of the CDR3: TGTGCCAGCAGTTCTAGACAGGGGGTGGGCGAGCAGTACTTC. This codes for CASSSRQGVGEQYF.